One and the same sample provided the 10 T cell receptor beta chains below, sequenced in a study of blood T cell repertoires in COVID-19. TCRdb keeps only in-frame clones here, not all; method: immunoSEQ multiplex PCR. Of around 260,000 clones in the sample, over 75% were seen once. Source material: peripheral blood. These receptors were obtained from a woman in her 70s with COVID-19, enrolled during active disease.

The genes are TRBV27 and TRBJ1-1; possible D gene TRBD1, 6 bases. Germline V gene lookup returns CDR1 MNHEY and CDR2 SMNVEV (reference sequence). Between the trimmed V and J ends, which lost 1 base and 4 bases, there was a span of 10 bases. This CDR3 has 14 amino acids. The CDR3 region has the DNA TGTGCCAGCAGTTTATTTCGAGGGGGCACTGAAGCTTTCTTT. Translating it yields CASSLFRGGTEAFF.

The chain couples TRBV10-3 to TRBJ2-7, with a tentative D call TRBD2 (5 bases). The germline gives CDR1 ENHRY, CDR2 SYGVKD. The CDR3 loop spans 11 amino acids. Trimming removed 8 bases at V and 6 bases at J, with 11 bases between. The CDR3 is CAIQFGVEQYF. The CDR3 DNA is TGTGCCATCCAATTCGGGGTCGAGCAGTACTTC.

V and J are TRBV6-6 and TRBJ2-3, with a tentative D call TRBD1 (6 bases). Germline V gene lookup returns CDR1 MNHNY and CDR2 SVGAGI (reference sequence). V dropped 8 bases and J dropped 1 base, with 7 bases sitting between them. CDR3 length equals 12 residues. The CDR3 sequence: CASGTRTDTQYF. In nucleotides, the CDR3 is TGTGCCAGCGGGACACGCACAGATACGCAGTATTTT.

The V gene is TRBV19, the J gene TRBJ1-5; 7 bases are a match to TRBD1. Germline V gene data show CDR1 as LNHDA and CDR2 as SQIVND (reference sequence). The V gene end was trimmed by 6 bases and the J gene end by 0 bases; junction bases not matched to a gene: 8. The CDR3 is 16 amino acids. The CDR3 loop reads CASRSTGANSNQPQHF. The CDR3 DNA sequence: TGTGCCAGTAGATCTACAGGGGCGAATAGCAATCAGCCCCAGCATTTT.

This clone was detected only once. This chain joins TRBV2 and TRBJ2-7; 13 bases are a match to TRBD2. V lost 7 bases to trimming and J lost 8 bases; unmatched junction nucleotides: 11. CDR1 and CDR2 (germline): SNHLY, FYNNEI. The CDR3 covers 15 residues. Written as DNA, the CDR3 is TGTGCCAGCACCACAGGGACTAGCGGGATTCGGCAGCAGTACTTC. Its protein product is CASTTGTSGIRQQYF.

The chain uses TRBV5-1 and TRBJ1-2, with 9 bases fitting TRBD1. The V and J ends lost 3 bases and 8 bases, in that order; junction bases with no gene match: 8. Germline CDR1 reads SGHRS; CDR2 reads YFSETQ. The CDR3 has 14 residues. The CDR3 nucleotides read TGCGCCAGCAGCTCCCCCGGGACAGGGCGAGGCTACACCTTC. Protein product: CASSSPGTGRGYTF.

The rearrangement links TRBV6-2 or TRBV6-3 to TRBJ2-7, with D unclear. Trimming removed 5 bases from V and 3 bases from J, with 14 bases in between. The CDR3 extends over 14 amino acids. Germline V gene lookup returns CDR1 MNHEY and CDR2 SVGEGT. CDR3 in amino acids: CASSRWALDYEQYF. The CDR3 nucleotides are TGTGCCAGCAGTCGATGGGCCTTAGACTACGAGCAGTACTTC.

This sequence joins TRBV28 and TRBJ2-6, with a weak D call TRBD1 (5 bases). This CDR3 has 15 residues. CDR1 is MDHEN, CDR2 SYDVKM, per germline. The V end was cut by 3 bases, the J end by 2 bases, with 8 bases between. As DNA, the CDR3 is TGTGCCAGCAGTTTCTCAGGGACTGGGGCCAACGTCCTGACTTTC. This gives the protein CASSFSGTGANVLTF.

This clone came up once. The V gene is TRBV19, the J gene TRBJ2-1, with 8 bases identical to TRBD2. The ends lost 5 bases at V and 2 bases at J; junction bases unmatched: 11. Germline V gives CDR1 LNHDA, CDR2 SQIVND (reference sequence). The CDR3 length is 17 residues. CDR3: CASSEYRSGTAYNEQFF. The CDR3 nucleotides read TGTGCCAGTAGTGAATACCGTAGCGGGACGGCCTACAATGAGCAGTTCTTC. Variable domain in full (rest from reference TRBV19 and TRBJ2-1): DGGITQSPKYLFRKEGQNVTLSCEQNLNHDAMYWYRQDPGQGLRLIYYSQIVNDFQKGDIAEGYSVSREKKESFPLTVTSAQKNPTAFYLCASSEYRSGTAYNEQFFGPGTRLTVL.

V and J are TRBV19 and TRBJ2-7, with D possibly TRBD2 on 6 matching bases. Germline V gives CDR1 LNHDA, CDR2 SQIVND (reference sequence). This CDR3 is built from 15 residues. Trimming shortened V by 3 bases and J by 4 bases, and 16 bases separated the two germline ends. The CDR3 is CASSMVTGVGYEQYF. CDR3 nucleotide sequence: TGTGCCAGTAGTATGGTGACGGGAGTCGGTTACGAGCAGTACTTC.